A selection of T cell receptor beta chains follows, all from one sample in a study of cytomegalovirus exposure and HLA in healthy donors. Here immunoSEQ multiplex PCR was the method, and the copy in TCRdb shows in-frame clones only, minus some. This sample carries fewer than 110,000 clones, with less than 4.5% going to the ten biggest clones. Sequences were obtained from PBMCs. The receptors here all came from a man between 35 and 55 years old in good health and CMV-seronegative. CDR3s include the opening cysteine and the closing phenylalanine or tryptophan. Each record gives: J gene, V gene, D gene, clone size, CDR3 protein, CDR3 DNA. A D gene is named only where the DNA matches it firmly. Clone size is shown for a subset of rows, as once, few, many or a class of expanded clone.

j_gene: TRBJ1-3
v_gene: TRBV2
d_gene: .
abundance: .
CDR3aa: CASLSGFAGNTIYF
CDR3nt: TGTGCCAGCCTATCAGGGTTCGCTGGAAACACCATATATTTT

j_gene: TRBJ1-6
v_gene: TRBV27
d_gene: TRBD1
abundance: .
CDR3aa: CASSLFAGGTDSPLHF
CDR3nt: TGTGCCAGCAGTTTATTCGCAGGGGGCACGGATTCACCCCTCCACTTT

j_gene: TRBJ1-1
v_gene: TRBV27
d_gene: .
abundance: .
CDR3aa: CASSLRVGGTEAFF
CDR3nt: TGTGCCAGCAGTTTACGCGTAGGGGGTACTGAAGCTTTCTTT

j_gene: TRBJ2-3
v_gene: TRBV7-8
d_gene: TRBD2
abundance: .
CDR3aa: CASSFRSGSGTDTQYF
CDR3nt: TGTGCCAGCAGCTTCCGTAGCGGGAGCGGCACAGATACGCAGTATTTT

j_gene: TRBJ1-2
v_gene: TRBV6-5
d_gene: .
abundance: .
CDR3aa: CASSLGSPGGYGYTF
CDR3nt: TGTGCCAGCAGCCTAGGTTCTCCCGGAGGCTATGGCTACACCTTC

j_gene: TRBJ1-5
v_gene: TRBV9
d_gene: TRBD1
abundance: .
CDR3aa: CASSVGTGEPQHF
CDR3nt: TGTGCCAGCAGCGTAGGGACAGGGGAGCCCCAGCATTTT

j_gene: TRBJ1-5
v_gene: TRBV7-2
d_gene: .
abundance: .
CDR3aa: CASSLGGGREPQHF
CDR3nt: TGTGCCAGCAGCCTAGGGGGGGGCAGGGAGCCCCAGCATTTT

j_gene: TRBJ2-5
v_gene: TRBV7-9
d_gene: .
abundance: .
CDR3aa: CASSVRGMETQYF
CDR3nt: TGTGCCAGCAGCGTAAGGGGGATGGAGACCCAGTACTTC

j_gene: TRBJ1-1
v_gene: TRBV4-3
d_gene: .
abundance: .
CDR3aa: CASSHSADSNEAFF
CDR3nt: TGCGCCAGCAGCCATTCCGCCGACAGCAACGAAGCTTTCTTT

j_gene: TRBJ1-5
v_gene: TRBV28
d_gene: TRBD1
abundance: .
CDR3aa: CASSLHGQDNQPQHF
CDR3nt: TGTGCCAGCAGTTTACATGGACAGGACAATCAGCCCCAGCATTTT

j_gene: TRBJ1-1
v_gene: TRBV6-4
d_gene: .
abundance: .
CDR3aa: CASSPLGPSHKNTEAFF
CDR3nt: TGTGCCAGCAGCCCTTTGGGGCCCTCGCACAAGAACACTGAAGCTTTCTTT

j_gene: TRBJ2-1
v_gene: TRBV29-1
d_gene: .
abundance: .
CDR3aa: CSVEDFTDHNEQFF
CDR3nt: TGCAGCGTAGAGGACTTTACCGACCACAATGAGCAGTTCTTC

j_gene: TRBJ1-1
v_gene: TRBV19
d_gene: .
abundance: .
CDR3aa: CASKPGWENTEAFF
CDR3nt: TGTGCCAGTAAGCCAGGGTGGGAGAACACTGAAGCTTTCTTT

j_gene: TRBJ2-3
v_gene: TRBV7-9
d_gene: .
abundance: .
CDR3aa: CASSPPRGTDTQYF
CDR3nt: TGTGCCAGCAGCCCACCCCGGGGCACAGATACGCAGTATTTT

j_gene: TRBJ2-1
v_gene: TRBV27
d_gene: TRBD1
abundance: .
CDR3aa: CASSSPGQEPHEQFF
CDR3nt: TGTGCCAGCAGTTCTCCGGGACAGGAACCACATGAGCAGTTCTTC

j_gene: TRBJ2-3
v_gene: TRBV6-6
d_gene: .
abundance: .
CDR3aa: CASSYLLPSTDTQYF
CDR3nt: TGTGCCAGCAGTTACCTCCTACCTAGCACAGATACGCAGTATTTT

j_gene: TRBJ1-1
v_gene: TRBV18
d_gene: TRBD1
abundance: .
CDR3aa: CASSHLPGQGALPTEAFF
CDR3nt: TGTGCCAGCTCCCACCTTCCGGGACAGGGGGCTCTCCCAACCGAAGCTTTCTTT

j_gene: TRBJ2-2
v_gene: TRBV9
d_gene: TRBD2
abundance: .
CDR3aa: CASSNSGGAPSVGELFF
CDR3nt: TGTGCCAGCAGCAATAGCGGGGGGGCCCCCTCGGTCGGGGAGCTGTTTTTT

j_gene: TRBJ2-2
v_gene: TRBV2
d_gene: .
abundance: .
CDR3aa: CASSGTGGELFF
CDR3nt: TGTGCCAGCAGTGGCACGGGCGGGGAGCTGTTTTTT

j_gene: TRBJ1-1
v_gene: TRBV5-1
d_gene: .
abundance: .
CDR3aa: CASSAGLTGSKEAFF
CDR3nt: TGCGCCAGCAGCGCGGGCTTAACAGGGTCCAAGGAAGCTTTCTTT

j_gene: TRBJ2-2
v_gene: TRBV5-4
d_gene: TRBD2
abundance: .
CDR3aa: CASSKGLAGGAFGELFF
CDR3nt: TGTGCCAGCAGCAAGGGACTAGCGGGAGGCGCGTTCGGGGAGCTGTTTTTT

j_gene: TRBJ2-1
v_gene: TRBV5-4
d_gene: .
abundance: .
CDR3aa: CASSSGLDYNEQFF
CDR3nt: TGTGCCAGCAGCTCGGGACTCGATTACAATGAGCAGTTCTTC

j_gene: TRBJ1-1
v_gene: TRBV30
d_gene: TRBD1
abundance: .
CDR3aa: CAWSNPAGGYTEAFF
CDR3nt: TGTGCCTGGAGTAATCCAGCAGGGGGGTACACTGAAGCTTTCTTT

j_gene: TRBJ1-1
v_gene: TRBV7-2
d_gene: TRBD1
abundance: .
CDR3aa: CASSLWTGIEGTEAFF
CDR3nt: TGTGCCAGCAGCTTATGGACAGGGATTGAGGGGACTGAAGCTTTCTTT

j_gene: TRBJ2-1
v_gene: TRBV21-1
d_gene: .
abundance: .
CDR3aa: CASSSRDRARNEQFF
CDR3nt: TGTGCCAGCAGCTCCCGGGACAGGGCGAGGAATGAGCAGTTCTTC

j_gene: TRBJ1-1
v_gene: TRBV6-5
d_gene: .
abundance: .
CDR3aa: CASSYEAYTEAFF
CDR3nt: TGTGCCAGCAGTTACGAGGCGTACACTGAAGCTTTCTTT

j_gene: TRBJ2-3
v_gene: TRBV9
d_gene: TRBD2
abundance: .
CDR3aa: CASSVLNGGATDTQYF
CDR3nt: TGTGCCAGCAGCGTACTTAACGGGGGGGCCACAGATACGCAGTATTTT

j_gene: TRBJ2-3
v_gene: TRBV10-1
d_gene: TRBD2
abundance: .
CDR3aa: CASSRTSGLGTDTQYF
CDR3nt: TGCGCCAGCAGCCGGACTAGCGGTCTCGGCACAGATACGCAGTATTTT

j_gene: TRBJ2-7
v_gene: TRBV4-3
d_gene: .
abundance: .
CDR3aa: CASSQDIERRSSYEQYF
CDR3nt: TGCGCCAGCAGCCAAGATATAGAGCGTAGGAGCTCCTACGAGCAGTACTTC

j_gene: TRBJ1-4
v_gene: TRBV30
d_gene: TRBD1
abundance: .
CDR3aa: CAWSVKYQGARGEKLFF
CDR3nt: TGTGCCTGGAGTGTAAAGTATCAGGGGGCGCGGGGTGAAAAACTGTTTTTT

j_gene: TRBJ2-1
v_gene: TRBV11-2
d_gene: .
abundance: .
CDR3aa: CASSAISEQFF
CDR3nt: TGTGCCAGCAGCGCAATTAGTGAGCAGTTCTTC

j_gene: TRBJ2-3
v_gene: TRBV10-1
d_gene: TRBD1
abundance: .
CDR3aa: CASSLRQGASTDTQYF
CDR3nt: TGCGCCAGCAGCCTTCGACAGGGGGCGAGCACAGATACGCAGTATTTT

j_gene: TRBJ2-3
v_gene: TRBV11-2
d_gene: .
abundance: medium-sized
CDR3aa: CASSVRFTDTQYF
CDR3nt: TGTGCCAGCAGCGTTAGATTCACAGATACGCAGTATTTT

j_gene: TRBJ1-1
v_gene: TRBV7-6
d_gene: TRBD1
abundance: .
CDR3aa: CASRGQGAEAFF
CDR3nt: TGTGCCAGCAGAGGACAGGGTGCTGAAGCTTTCTTT

j_gene: TRBJ2-4
v_gene: TRBV4-2
d_gene: TRBD2
abundance: .
CDR3aa: CASSQASGGLAKNIQYF
CDR3nt: TGTGCCAGCAGCCAAGCTAGCGGGGGACTAGCCAAAAACATTCAGTACTTC